These T cell receptor beta chains were read from a single sample in a study of CD8 T cells in ankylosing spondylitis. Each CDR3 protein gets one entry after TCRdb re-called the 5' RACE reads with MiXCR. This table holds about 840,000 distinct CDR3 sequences, about 10% found once. Sequencing was performed on blood, either unsorted or a sorted T cell fraction (not recorded which). All receptors come from a male donor with ankylosing spondylitis. The CDR3 runs from the conserved cysteine through the conserved F or W. Fields, in order: clone size, J gene, V gene, D gene, CDR3 DNA, CDR3 protein. The D gene is left open where the match is weak. The size entry is marked missing in some rows and otherwise reads once, few, many or a size class.

few TRBJ2-1 TRBV20-1 - TGCAGTGCTAGAGATTCAGGTCGTCACTCTAATGAGCAGTTCTTC CSARDSGRHSNEQFF
many TRBJ2-5 TRBV5-1 - TGCGCCAGCAGCTTGATGGGGCAGGAAGAGACCCAGTACTTC CASSLMGQEETQYF
many TRBJ1-4 TRBV29-1 - TGCAGCGTTGGTCCCGGGACTAATGAAAAACTGTTTTTT CSVGPGTNEKLFF
- TRBJ2-3 TRBV7-2 - TGTGCCAGCAGCTACGTGGGACTCACAGATACGCAGTATTTT CASSYVGLTDTQYF
few TRBJ2-7 TRBV20-1 - TGCAGTGCTAGAGATGGGCACTCGCAGTACTTC CSARDGHSQYF
- TRBJ1-4 TRBV12-3/TRBV12-4 - TGTGCCAGCCTTCAGTCAACTAATGAAAAACTGTTTTTT CASLQSTNEKLFF
- TRBJ1-2 TRBV7-2 - TGTGCCAGCAGCTTAGTGGCAGTTGAGGGCTACACCTTC CASSLVAVEGYTF
few TRBJ1-1 TRBV20-1 - TGCAGTGCTACCCGGGACAATGTCGGAGCTTTCTTT CSATRDNVGAFF
- TRBJ2-3 TRBV7-2 - TGTGCCAGCAGCCCCCAGAGATCCACAGATACGCAGTATTTT CASSPQRSTDTQYF
many TRBJ2-1 TRBV20-1 TRBD2 TGCAGTGCTAGTTCGAGCCCGGGACTAGTCTATGAGCAGTTCTTC CSASSSPGLVYEQFF
- TRBJ2-7 TRBV7-2 - TGTGCCAGCAGCTTAAGAGTGGGGTGGGCCTACGAGCAGTACTTC CASSLRVGWAYEQYF
few TRBJ2-1 TRBV28 TRBD2 TGTGCCAGCAGACGACTAGCGGCGCTCTACAATGAGCAGTTCTTC CASRRLAALYNEQFF
few TRBJ2-7 TRBV6-5 TRBD2 TGTGCCAGCAGTTTACTCTCTGAGCGGGGGTACGAGCAGTACTTC CASSLLSERGYEQYF
- TRBJ2-1 TRBV12-3/TRBV12-4 TRBD2 TGTGCCAGCAGACCGGGACTAGCGGGATACAATGAGCAGTTCTTC CASRPGLAGYNEQFF
- TRBJ2-1 TRBV11-1 TRBD2 TGTGCCAGCAGCTCGCAATCTCCTGGACTAGCGGGAGTATTCCGTGAGCAGTTCTTC CASSSQSPGLAGVFREQFF
- TRBJ1-2 TRBV4-2 - TGTGCCAGCAGCCCCGGGCTGATTAACAACTATGGCTACACCTTC CASSPGLINNYGYTF
- TRBJ1-2 TRBV7-9 TRBD1 TGTGCCAGCAGCGCAGGACAGGGGATTGGTCGCTACACCTTC CASSAGQGIGRYTF
many TRBJ2-7 TRBV7-2 - TGTGCCAGCAGCGCAGGGCCTCGCTACGAGCAGTACTTC CASSAGPRYEQYF
- TRBJ2-5 TRBV30 TRBD2 TGTGCCTGGAGAAGAGGCGGGAGGGAGACCCAGTACTTC CAWRRGGRETQYF
- TRBJ2-7 TRBV24-1 TRBD2 TGTGCCACCAGTGATTTCGGCGGGGGGGTCTACGAGCAGTACTTC CATSDFGGGVYEQYF
few TRBJ2-5 TRBV15 TRBD1 TGTGCCACCAGCAAGACAGGGTGGCAAGAGACCCAGTACTTC CATSKTGWQETQYF
- TRBJ1-2 TRBV6-6 TRBD1 TGTGCCAGCAGCCCGGACAGGGAAGGAGGCTACACCTTC CASSPDREGGYTF
few TRBJ1-5 TRBV30 - TGTGCCTGGAGTGCAGGGCAGGGTAATCAGCCCCAGCATTTT CAWSAGQGNQPQHF
few TRBJ1-2 TRBV5-1 - TGCGCCAGCAGCGTGAACACCGGTCCTAACTATGGCTACACCTTC CASSVNTGPNYGYTF
few TRBJ2-3 TRBV5-1 TRBD2 TGCGCCAGCAGGTTTGGAGCGGGAGGCGGCACAGATACGCAGTATTTT CASRFGAGGGTDTQYF
few TRBJ2-7 TRBV20-1 - TGCAGTGCTAGGCCCCGGCCCCCCGCCCCGTACGAGCAGTACTTC CSARPRPPAPYEQYF
many TRBJ1-1 TRBV20-1 - TGCAGTGCTATTGGGGCAGGGAGGGACACTGAAGCTTTCTTT CSAIGAGRDTEAFF
- TRBJ1-2 TRBV20-1 TRBD1 TGCAGTGCTCGGGGGCAGGGGGCCACTGTTGCCTATGGCTACACCTTC CSARGQGATVAYGYTF
few TRBJ1-2 TRBV20-1 - TGCAGTGCTAGAGATGGGAGGGGGAACTATGGCTACACCTTC CSARDGRGNYGYTF